Shown below are 18 T cell receptor beta chains from a single sample sequenced in a study of blood T cells in healthy people across ages (dated by TCRdb to between 2015 and 2016). Libraries were prepared through 5' RACE. These reads were obtained on an Illumina HiSeq 2500. The second PCR ran for about 7 to 11 cycles and used a J-beta primer mix along with a sample-barcoded 5' primer. TCRdb applied fastp at Q25 and MiXCR to the public reads, then kept only in-frame beta chains. Identical CDR3 proteins give one entry, which carries the most common genes and DNA. The sample profile shows fewer than 800,000 distinct CDR3 sequences; 25% of them were found once. 9.4% of the sample is in the top ten clones. Separately, the same data were catalogued under a study of T cells of mothers and their children.

Sequenced sample: blood. The receptors originated from a boy younger than 18 in good health.

This chain links TRBV9 with TRBJ2-3, with D uncertain. V lost 2 bases and J 1 base, leaving 5 bases between the germline ends. Germline V gives CDR1 SGDLS, CDR2 YYNGEE. The CDR3 covers 13 residues. CDR3 bases: TGTGCCAGCAGCGTTGAAGGCACAGATACGCAGTATTTT. Its translation: CASSVEGTDTQYF.

The J gene is TRBJ1-2, the V gene TRBV4-3; D not resolved. The CDR3 is made up of 13 amino acids. CDR1 and CDR2 (germline): LGHNA, YSLEER. V was clipped by 1 base and J by 7 bases, with 10 bases between them. CDR3 region: CASSQVLAGGYTF. DNA of the CDR3: TGCGCCAGCAGCCAAGTGCTTGCGGGTGGCTACACCTTC.

This clonotype was counted only a few times. The chain combines TRBV29-1 with TRBJ2-7, with D possibly called TRBD1 or TRBD2 (5 bases each). Germline CDR1 SQVTM, CDR2 ANQGSEA. With 4 bases removed from V and 0 bases from J, the gap between germline ends came to 10 bases. There are 13 residues in the CDR3. CDR3 loop: CSVGGTYSYEQYF. The CDR3 nucleotides are TGCAGCGTTGGGGGGACGTACTCCTACGAGCAGTACTTC.

In its sample, this clonotype was seen a few times. The chain uses TRBV4-1 and TRBJ2-1, with TRBD1 matching over 7 bases. Germline V gene lookup returns CDR1 MGHRA and CDR2 YSYEKL. V shed 4 bases and J 5 bases; nucleotides not matched to a gene: 5. The CDR3 sequence is 14 residues long. CDR3 region: CASSPRTGHNEQFF. In DNA form, the CDR3 reads TGCGCCAGCAGCCCAAGGACAGGCCACAATGAGCAGTTCTTC.

There are a few counts of this clonotype. The chain recombines TRBV7-9 with TRBJ2-1, with a possible D match to TRBD1 (5 bases). The DNA end is more similar to TRBJ2-5, so the J call may be wrong. From germline, CDR1 is SEHNR and CDR2 FQNEAQ (reference sequence). The CDR3 is 13 residues long. For the CDR3, the DNA is TGTGCCAGCAGCTGGGAAGGGGTAGAGACCCAGTACTTC. It translates to CASSWEGVETQYF.

The genes are TRBV6-5 and TRBJ2-2; D is perhaps TRBD1 (5 bases). The CDR3 has 15 residues. Germline V CDR1 and CDR2: MNHEY, SVGAGI. V lost 6 bases and J lost 6, with 17 bases in between. The CDR3 DNA follows: TGTGCCAGCAGCTCCGGAAGGGGAACTCCCGGGGAGCTGTTTTTT. The encoded protein is CASSSGRGTPGELFF.

Only a few counts were recorded for this clonotype. CDR3 in amino acids: CASSLELTSGGKETQYF. The CDR3 DNA is TGTGCCAGCAGCTTAGAGTTGACTAGCGGAGGGAAAGAGACCCAGTACTTC. The V gene is TRBV7-9, the J gene TRBJ2-5; 9 positions match TRBD2. This CDR3 contains 17 residues. Looked up from germline, CDR1 is SEHNR and CDR2 is FQNEAQ (reference sequence). With V trimmed by 1 base and J by 3 bases, 9 bases remained unmatched. Full variable domain (missing parts from reference TRBV7-9 and TRBJ2-5): DTGVSQNPRHKITKRGQNVTFRCDPISEHNRLYWYRQTLGQGPEFLTYFQNEAQLEKSRLLSDRFSAERPKGSFSTLEIQRTEQGDSAMYLCASSLELTSGGKETQYFGPGTRLLVL.

The rearrangement uses TRBV7-9 and TRBJ2-5; TRBD1 aligns across 7 bases. Looked up from germline, CDR1 is SEHNR and CDR2 is FQNEAQ (reference sequence). The length of the CDR3 is 15 residues. The ends lost 5 bases at V and 2 bases at J; junction bases unmatched: 8. The CDR3 spells CASSLGDRTQETQYF. CDR3 sequence (DNA): TGTGCCAGCAGCCTAGGGGACAGAACGCAAGAGACCCAGTACTTC. Drawing the rest from reference TRBV7-9 and TRBJ2-5, the complete variable domain is DTGVSQNPRHKITKRGQNVTFRCDPISEHNRLYWYRQTLGQGPEFLTYFQNEAQLEKSRLLSDRFSAERPKGSFSTLEIQRTEQGDSAMYLCASSLGDRTQETQYFGPGTRLLVL.

This clonotype was detected a few times. The rearrangement links TRBV28 to TRBJ2-4; TRBD1 agrees at 9 bases. V shed 3 bases and J 10 bases; nucleotides not matched to a gene: 10. Germline V gives CDR1 MDHEN, CDR2 SYDVKM. CDR3 length: 15 amino acids. The CDR3 DNA follows: TGTGCCAGCAGTTTGGGACAGGGAACTTCGAATATTCAGTACTTC. This gives the protein CASSLGQGTSNIQYF.

This clonotype was counted between two and nine times. This chain connects TRBV20-1 to TRBJ2-1; D gene uncertain. CDR3 length: 12 residues. The germline V gene has CDR1 DFQATT and CDR2 SNEGSKA (reference sequence). Trimming took 5 bases from V and 0 from J, leaving 5 bases between them. CDR3 loop: CSAPSSYNEQFF. CDR3 bases: TGCAGTGCTCCTAGCTCCTACAATGAGCAGTTCTTC.

The chain uses TRBV5-1 and TRBJ1-6, with D perhaps matching TRBD1 (5 bases). CDR1 SGHRS and CDR2 YFSETQ come from the germline V gene. V shed 0 bases and J shed 6 bases, with 13 bases lying between them. The length of the CDR3 is 16 residues. The CDR3 region is CASSLESQGRNSPLHF. DNA for the CDR3: TGCGCCAGCAGCTTGGAATCGCAGGGTCGTAATTCACCCCTCCACTTT.

This clonotype occurred a few times. The chain carries TRBV28 and TRBJ2-1; TRBD1 matches 11 bases. The J call may be in error: the DNA end matches TRBJ2-7 better. Germline CDR1 MDHEN, CDR2 SYDVKM. The CDR3 runs to 17 residues. The CDR3 nucleotides read TGTGCCAGCAGTTTACCCTCCCTAGGGACAGGGGGCTACGAGCAGTACTTC. It translates to CASSLPSLGTGGYEQYF.

The gene calls are TRBV9 and TRBJ2-1, with TRBD2 matching over 13 bases. The CDR3 spans 16 residues. V lost 3 bases, J lost 1 base, and 1 base stayed unmatched. Per the germline V gene, CDR1 is SGDLS and CDR2 is YYNGEE. CDR3 bases: TGTGCCAGCAGCGGGACTAGCGGGAGATCCTACAATGAGCAGTTCTTC. Translation: CASSGTSGRSYNEQFF.

This chain joins TRBV29-1 and TRBJ2-7; TRBD1 aligns across 8 bases. The length of the CDR3 is 12 residues. Germline values: CDR1 SQVTM, CDR2 ANQGSEA. V shed 6 bases and J 1 base; nucleotides not matched to a gene: 2. The CDR3 protein is CSVTGVSYEQYF. CDR3 bases: TGCAGCGTGACAGGGGTATCCTACGAGCAGTACTTC.

This clonotype was seen a handful of times. J is TRBJ2-1 and V is TRBV11-2; D is tentatively TRBD1 or TRBD2 (5 bases each). V was shortened by 5 bases and J by 5 bases, with 16 bases between the two germline ends. The CDR3 is made up of 15 amino acids. Germline V gene sequence: CDR1 SGHAT, CDR2 FQNNGV. As DNA, the CDR3 is TGTGCCAGCAGCCCGATCCGGGACCGTCACAATGAGCAGTTCTTC. It is translated as CASSPIRDRHNEQFF.

This clonotype was seen only a few times. V usage is TRBV7-9 and J usage is TRBJ2-1, with 7 bases fitting TRBD1. The end of the DNA fits TRBJ2-5 better, so the J call may be wrong. The CDR3 totals 15 residues. CDR1 and CDR2 from the germline V gene are SEHNR and FQNEAQ (reference sequence). CDR3 protein: CASSPRQGWQETQYF. Written as DNA, the CDR3 is TGTGCCAGCAGCCCCCGACAGGGTTGGCAAGAGACCCAGTACTTC.

The chain combines TRBV14 with TRBJ2-5; tentatively, D is TRBD2 (5 bases). The V and J ends lost 4 bases and 5 bases respectively, with 14 bases between them. The CDR3 extends over 14 amino acids. Germline V gene data show CDR1 as SGHDN and CDR2 as FVKESK. This CDR3 is CASSPRTGSETQYF. The CDR3 nucleotides are TGTGCCAGCAGCCCCAGAACGGGGTCCGAGACCCAGTACTTC.

The chain carries TRBV6-1 and TRBJ2-5, with 13 positions matching TRBD2. The J call is uncertain, as TRBJ2-1 better fits the DNA end. CDR1 and CDR2 from the germline V gene are MNHNS and SASEGT. The CDR3 is 15 residues long. The CDR3 sequence: CASTTGLAGNNRQFF. DNA of the CDR3: TGTGCCAGCACCACGGGACTAGCGGGAAACAATCGGCAGTTCTTC.